What follows are 12 T cell receptor beta chains derived from one specimen sequenced in a study of T cell responses to AZD1222 COVID-19 vaccine. Sequenced by immunoSEQ multiplex PCR; TCRdb stores in-frame clones only, minus some. This sample yields 150,000 to 250,000 clones, of which 93% are seen a single time; roughly 1% belongs to the top ten. This sample comprised peripheral blood, obtained 28 days after the second AZD1222 dose. The origin of the receptors is an adult who received the AZD1222 COVID-19 vaccine.

The CDR3 DNA follows: TGTGCCAGCTCACCCGGCAGGGGGATGAACACTGAAGCTTTCTTT. Translation: CASSPGRGMNTEAFF. The chain employs TRBV18 and TRBJ1-1, with TRBD1 identical over 7 bases. Germline lookup yields CDR1 KGHSH and CDR2 LQKENI. The CDR3 sequence is 15 residues long. V lost 3 bases to trimming and J lost 0 bases; unmatched junction nucleotides: 4.

The CDR3 loop is CATSRYRQGGGEAFF. The CDR3 DNA reads as TGTGCCACCAGCAGATATCGCCAGGGAGGTGGTGAAGCTTTCTTT. This chain uses TRBV15 with TRBJ1-1; possible D gene TRBD1, 5 bases. CDR1 LNHNV and CDR2 YYDKDF come from the germline V gene (reference sequence). Between the trimmed V and J ends, which lost 2 bases and 7 bases, there was a span of 17 bases. CDR3 length equals 15 residues.

V and J are TRBV28 and TRBJ1-1, with a weak D call TRBD1 (6 bases). Germline V CDR1 and CDR2: MDHEN, SYDVKM. CDR3 size: 14 residues. V lost 7 bases and J 6 bases, leaving 18 bases between the germline ends. This CDR3 is CASTSGHPGPEAFF. The CDR3 DNA reads as TGTGCCAGCACCTCGGGACACCCCGGGCCTGAAGCTTTCTTT.

Remarks on this clone: Other DNA sequences of this sample code for an identical CDR3. The rearrangement uses TRBV11-2 and TRBJ1-5, with D unresolved. CDR1 and CDR2 from the germline V gene are SGHAT and FQNNGV. The length of the CDR3 is 14 residues. The germline V and J ends were trimmed by 1 base and 1 base, with 5 bases remaining between them. The CDR3 loop reads CASSLVGSNQPQHF. The CDR3 DNA follows: TGTGCCAGCAGCTTAGTTGGAAGCAATCAGCCCCAGCATTTT.

The chain has TRBV6-5 and TRBJ1-6; D is ambiguous. Germline assignment: CDR1 MNHEY and CDR2 SVGAGI. There are 14 residues in the CDR3. V shed 3 bases and J shed 7 bases, with 10 bases lying between them. CDR3 DNA: TGTGCCAGCAGTTATTGGGGTGGGAATTCACCCCTCCACTTT. This codes for CASSYWGGNSPLHF.

V gene TRBV28 combines with J gene TRBJ1-1; 7 nucleotides agree with TRBD1. The V segment lost 2 bases and the J segment 10 bases; nucleotides outside the gene matches: 1. Germline V gene data show CDR1 as MDHEN and CDR2 as SYDVKM. The CDR3 runs 11 residues. The CDR3 DNA reads TGTGCCAGCAGTTTAGCAGGGGGAGCTTTCTTT. Residues: CASSLAGGAFF.

This rearrangement joins TRBV5-8 to TRBJ2-5; 8 bases line up with TRBD2. Looked up from germline, CDR1 is SGHTS and CDR2 is YDEGEE. This CDR3 region has 16 residues. Trimming cost V 4 bases and J 5 bases; bases outside gene matches: 13. The CDR3 protein is CASSQDRGGRKETQYF. The CDR3 coding sequence is TGTGCCAGCAGCCAAGATAGAGGCGGGAGGAAGGAGACCCAGTACTTC.

This chain connects TRBV28 to TRBJ1-1; tentative D call: TRBD1 (5 bases). Germline assignment: CDR1 MDHEN and CDR2 SYDVKM. V shed 11 bases and J shed 1 base, with 11 bases lying between them. CDR3 size: 12 residues. This chain's CDR3 is CAVFGQNTEAFF. Here the CDR3 DNA reads TGTGCCGTATTCGGACAGAACACTGAAGCTTTCTTT.

The chain joins TRBV9 to TRBJ2-2; no reliable D call. V was clipped by 0 bases and J by 7 bases, with 10 bases between them. This CDR3 is 14 amino acids long. Germline values: CDR1 SGDLS, CDR2 YYNGEE. CDR3 residues: CASSVEGEFGELFF. In nucleotides, the CDR3 is TGTGCCAGCAGCGTAGAAGGAGAATTCGGGGAGCTGTTTTTT. The full variable domain, with the rest looked up from reference TRBV9 and TRBJ2-2, is DSGVTQTPKHLITATGQRVTLRCSPRSGDLSVYWYQQSLDQGLQFLIQYYNGEERAKGNILERFSAQQFPDLHSELNLSSLELGDSALYFCASSVEGEFGELFFGEGSRLTVL.

The chain couples TRBV28 to TRBJ2-7, with 7 nucleotides matching TRBD1. Per germline, CDR1 MDHEN and CDR2 SYDVKM. After removal of 7 bases from V and 0 bases from J, the junction contained 9 bases not matched to a gene. This CDR3 has 15 amino acids. CDR3 loop: CASTSLGTASYEQYF. Here the CDR3 DNA reads TGTGCCAGCACATCGCTTGGGACAGCCTCCTACGAGCAGTACTTC.

This chain uses TRBV5-1 with TRBJ2-1; 8 nucleotides line up with TRBD1. The CDR3 is 14 amino acids. Trimming removed 5 bases from V and 4 bases from J; junction bases left unmatched: 5. CDR1 is SGHRS, CDR2 YFSETQ, per germline. This CDR3 is CASRTDREYNEQFF. The CDR3 DNA sequence: TGCGCCAGCAGAACGGACAGGGAATACAATGAGCAGTTCTTC.

The CDR3: CASSIAGTRKDQPQHF. For the CDR3, the DNA is TGTGCCAGTAGTATCGCCGGGACACGAAAAGATCAGCCCCAGCATTTT. The chain uses TRBV19 and TRBJ1-5; maybe TRBD1 (6 bases). The CDR3 covers 16 residues. The ends were cut back, 3 bases at V and 5 bases at J, with 17 bases in the middle. Germline-derived CDR1 and CDR2 are LNHDA and SQIVND (reference sequence).